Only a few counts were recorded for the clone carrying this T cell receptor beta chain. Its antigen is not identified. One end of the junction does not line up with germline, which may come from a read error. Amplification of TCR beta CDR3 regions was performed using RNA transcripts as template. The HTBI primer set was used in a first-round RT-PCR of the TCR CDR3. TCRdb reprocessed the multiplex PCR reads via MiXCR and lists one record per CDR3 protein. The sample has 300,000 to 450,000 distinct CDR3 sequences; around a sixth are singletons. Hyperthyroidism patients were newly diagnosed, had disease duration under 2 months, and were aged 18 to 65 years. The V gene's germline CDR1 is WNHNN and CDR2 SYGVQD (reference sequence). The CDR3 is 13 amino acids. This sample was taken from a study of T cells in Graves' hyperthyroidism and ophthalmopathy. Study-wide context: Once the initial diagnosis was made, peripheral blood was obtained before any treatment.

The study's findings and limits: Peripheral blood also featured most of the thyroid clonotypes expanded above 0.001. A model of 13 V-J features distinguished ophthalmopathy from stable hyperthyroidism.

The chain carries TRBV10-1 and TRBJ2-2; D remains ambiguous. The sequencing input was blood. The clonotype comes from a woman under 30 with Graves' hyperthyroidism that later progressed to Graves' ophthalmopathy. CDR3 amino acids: CASISPNTGELFF. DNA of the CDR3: TGTGCCAGCATCAGTCCGAACACCGGGGAGCTGTTTTTT.